The T cell receptor (beta chain) under discussion was sequenced for a study of blood T cells in healthy people across ages. A J-beta primer mix and a sample-barcoded 5' primer were used in a second PCR of about 7 to 12 cycles. TCRdb re-called the 5' RACE reads through MiXCR, storing one row per CDR3 protein. Of hundreds of thousands of distinct CDR3 sequences listed, under 65% are singletons. This clonotype was recorded a few times. CDR1 and CDR2 (germline): LGHDT, YNNKEL (reference sequence). This CDR3 is 15 amino acids long. V shed 9 bases, J shed 6 bases, and the junction held 17 bases outside the gene matches.

The receptor was derived from an elderly woman in good health. Sequences were obtained from blood. The chain is built from TRBV3-1 and TRBJ2-7, with 7 bases aligning to TRBD2. CDR3 residues: CASGEGMSRSREQYF. CDR3 DNA: TGTGCCAGTGGGGAGGGCATGAGCCGCTCTCGCGAGCAGTACTTC.